The T cell receptor (beta chain) described here comes from a study of Graves' ophthalmopathy and Graves' hyperthyroidism. Orbital computed tomography and thyroid ultrasound, along with TRAb, serum thyroxine and clinical symptoms, underpinned diagnosis. Many counts were recorded for this clonotype. Its matching antigen is unknown. Trimming pared 6 bases from V and 4 bases from J, leaving 12 bases between. The CDR3 is made up of 13 amino acids. Whole-study results and caveats: Among expanded thyroid clonotypes above 0.001 frequency, most also occurred in blood.

Scientists amplified the TCR beta CDR3 regions from RNA transcripts. First-round RT-PCR relied on HTBI primers, and a second-round multiplex PCR came next. TCRdb re-called the multiplex PCR reads with MiXCR, one entry per CDR3 protein. The table includes hundreds of thousands of distinct CDR3 sequences, 22% detected once. The receptor comes from a woman younger than 35 with stable Graves' hyperthyroidism. Some clones in this sample may be carry-over from other donors' samples. This sequence joins TRBV12-3 or TRBV12-4 and TRBJ1-1; possible D gene TRBD1, 6 bases. Sequencing used peripheral blood. The CDR3 sequence: CASRVGGPTEAFF. The CDR3 DNA follows: TGTGCCAGCAGAGTTGGGGGGCCCACTGAAGCTTTCTTT.